The T cell receptor beta chain described here comes from a study of HIV-infected patients and healthy controls. This CDR3 contains 16 residues. Germline CDR1 MNHEY, CDR2 SMNVEV (reference sequence). Trimming cost V 3 bases and J 6 bases, with 17 bases left between them. Follow-up blood was drawn about 14 weeks, roughly three months, after antiretroviral therapy began. Whole blood was used without fractionation, so all unsorted peripheral T cells were included. cDNA was made from about 510 ng RNA using alpha and beta constant primers. Each of the alpha and beta chains got its own library through chain-specific third strand synthesis with indices. Via MiXCR, TCRdb re-called the 5' RACE reads, giving one row per CDR3 protein. The data show roughly 9,300 distinct CDR3 sequences, almost 6% seen once. This clonotype was detected many times.

The chain carries TRBV27 and TRBJ2-2, with D possibly matching TRBD2 (7 bases). The TCR originated in an adult with HIV infection. The donor label of this sample is uncertain. The starting material was blood, obtained during antiretroviral therapy. CDR3 protein: CASSFAGADYSGELFF. The CDR3 coding sequence is TGTGCCAGCAGTTTCGCGGGGGCCGATTATTCCGGGGAGCTGTTTTTT.